This TCR beta chain was recovered during a study of blood T cell repertoires in COVID-19. In this sample, this clone turned up a few times. Assay: immunoSEQ multiplex PCR; the TCRdb copy retains only in-frame clones and omits some. The sample contains some 180,000 clones, 86% of which appear only once. The ends lost 4 bases at V and 2 bases at J; junction bases unmatched: 3. The CDR3 is 14 residues long. In germline, CDR1 is SEHNR, CDR2 FQNEAQ (reference sequence). This chain connects TRBV7-9 to TRBJ2-7; 9 bases fit TRBD1. Sequenced sample: PBMCs or T cells enriched from blood (not recorded which). The clonotype originates from a woman aged 40 to 50 in a cohort exposed to, infected with or recovered from COVID-19 (not recorded which). The CDR3 region is CASSSDRGTYEQYF. CDR3 coding DNA: TGTGCCAGCAGCTCGGACAGGGGAACCTACGAGCAGTACTTC.